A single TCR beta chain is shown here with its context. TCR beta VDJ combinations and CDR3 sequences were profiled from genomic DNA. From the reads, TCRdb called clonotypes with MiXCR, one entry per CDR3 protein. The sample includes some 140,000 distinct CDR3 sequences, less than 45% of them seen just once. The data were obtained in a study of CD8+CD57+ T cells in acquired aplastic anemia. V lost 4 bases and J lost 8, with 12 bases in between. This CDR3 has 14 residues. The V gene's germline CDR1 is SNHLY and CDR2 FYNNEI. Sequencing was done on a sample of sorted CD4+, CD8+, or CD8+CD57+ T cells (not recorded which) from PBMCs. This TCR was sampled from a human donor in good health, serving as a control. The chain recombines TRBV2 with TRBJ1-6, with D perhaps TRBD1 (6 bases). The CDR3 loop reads CASSVQGWDSPLHF. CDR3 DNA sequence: TGTGCCAGCAGTGTACAGGGATGGGATTCACCCCTCCACTTT.